This T cell receptor (beta chain) was profiled in a study of blood T cell repertoires in COVID-19. Study as a whole: Sites in the United States, Italy and Spain provided acute and convalescent COVID-19 samples. In each case, the material was cDNA or gDNA derived from T cells, B-cell-depleted T cells, or PBMCs.

CDR3 length: 15 residues. The V end lost 1 base, the J end lost 4 bases, and 10 bases lay between the germline ends. Per the germline V gene, CDR1 is MNHNS and CDR2 is SASEGT. Under the authors' procedure: Amplification from reference gene primers served as the basis for estimated nucleated cell counts. Profiling relied on immunoSEQ multiplex PCR, and the TCRdb table lists in-frame clones only, not all of them. From that table come the V and J calls and clone size; the DNA was used to work out D and trimming. The table shows approximately 260,000 clones, with around four fifths occurring only once. The chain has TRBV6-1 and TRBJ1-4; D uncertain. The TCR was taken from a man aged 55 to 70 who had recovered from COVID-19. The sequenced sample was peripheral blood. CDR3 region: CASSEVRSGNEKLFF. In DNA form, the CDR3 reads TGTGCCAGCAGTGAAGTGCGAAGCGGTAATGAAAAACTGTTTTTT.